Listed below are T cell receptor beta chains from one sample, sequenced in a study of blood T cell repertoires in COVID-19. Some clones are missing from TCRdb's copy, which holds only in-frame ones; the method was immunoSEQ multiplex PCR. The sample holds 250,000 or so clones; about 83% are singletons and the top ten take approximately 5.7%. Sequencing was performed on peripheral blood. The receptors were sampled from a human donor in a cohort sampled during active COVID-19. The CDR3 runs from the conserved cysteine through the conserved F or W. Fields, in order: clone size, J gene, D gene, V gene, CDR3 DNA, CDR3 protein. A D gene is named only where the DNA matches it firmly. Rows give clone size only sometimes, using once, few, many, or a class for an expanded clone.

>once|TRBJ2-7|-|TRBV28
TGTGCCAGCAGCCCGACCCGGCAGGGGTTAACCTACGAGCAGTACTTC
CASSPTRQGLTYEQYF
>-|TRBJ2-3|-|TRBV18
TGTGCCAGCTCACCGGGGGCGGGTACGCAGTATTTT
CASSPGAGTQYF
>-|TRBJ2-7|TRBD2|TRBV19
TGTGCCACAGAGCGGACTAGCGGGAGCTACGAGCAGTACTTC
CATERTSGSYEQYF
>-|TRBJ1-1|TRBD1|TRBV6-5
TGTGCCAGCATCGGGACAGGGGCCTTGAACACTGAAGCTTTCTTT
CASIGTGALNTEAFF
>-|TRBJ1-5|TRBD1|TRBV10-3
TGTGCCAGTGGGACAGGGTTTCGCGATCAGCCCCAGCATTTT
CASGTGFRDQPQHF
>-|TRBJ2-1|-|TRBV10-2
TGCGCCAGCACCCCGGGGAGCAGCAATGAGCAGTTCTTC
CASTPGSSNEQFF
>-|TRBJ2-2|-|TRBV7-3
TGTGCCAGCAGCTCGTCCGGGGGTGGCGGGGAGCTGTTTTTT
CASSSSGGGGELFF
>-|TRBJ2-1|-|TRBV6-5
TGTGCCAGCCTGGCGGGCGCTGAGCAGTTCTTC
CASLAGAEQFF
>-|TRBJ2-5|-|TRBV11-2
TGTGCCAGCAGCCCGCGGTGGGTTAGTGAGGAGACCCAGTACTTC
CASSPRWVSEETQYF
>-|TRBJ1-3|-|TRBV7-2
TGTGCCAGCAGCTTAGACTCCTCTGGAAACACCATATATTTT
CASSLDSSGNTIYF
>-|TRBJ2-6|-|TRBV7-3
TGTGCCAGCAGCTTAACCAGGGGTGGGGCCAACGTCCTGACTTTC
CASSLTRGGANVLTF
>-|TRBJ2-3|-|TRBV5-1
TGCGCCAGCACCGTCGGATCGGGAGTCGCTTTTACAGATACGCAGTATTTT
CASTVGSGVAFTDTQYF
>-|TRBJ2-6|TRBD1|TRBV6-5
TGTGCCAGCAGTTACGACAGGGCTGGGGCCAACGTCCTGACTTTC
CASSYDRAGANVLTF
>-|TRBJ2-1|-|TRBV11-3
TGTGCCAGCAGTCCCCAGGGACTCGGAGAGCAGTTCTTC
CASSPQGLGEQFF
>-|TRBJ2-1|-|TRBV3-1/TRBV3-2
TGTGCCAGCAGCTTGACTAGGCACAATGAGCAGTTCTTC
CASSLTRHNEQFF
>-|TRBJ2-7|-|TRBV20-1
TGCAGTGCTATCTTCTACGAGCAGTACTTC
CSAIFYEQYF
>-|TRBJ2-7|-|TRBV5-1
TGCGCCAGCAGCTTGGCCTGGTCAGGGGAGACCTACGAGCAGTACTTC
CASSLAWSGETYEQYF
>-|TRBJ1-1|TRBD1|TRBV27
TGTGCCAGCAGTTTCGGACAGGGTGCTGAAGCTTTCTTT
CASSFGQGAEAFF
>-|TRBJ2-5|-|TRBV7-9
TGTGCCAGCAGCCCACCATTATCGGAGAACTCTAGGGAGACCCAGTACTTC
CASSPPLSENSRETQYF
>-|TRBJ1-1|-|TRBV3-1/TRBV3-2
TGTGCCAGCAGCCAAGGGGCTCGCACTGAAGCTTTCTTT
CASSQGARTEAFF
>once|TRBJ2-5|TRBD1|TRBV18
TGTGCCAGCTCACCACCCGCAGGGGGCTTGGAGGAGACCCAGTACTTC
CASSPPAGGLEETQYF